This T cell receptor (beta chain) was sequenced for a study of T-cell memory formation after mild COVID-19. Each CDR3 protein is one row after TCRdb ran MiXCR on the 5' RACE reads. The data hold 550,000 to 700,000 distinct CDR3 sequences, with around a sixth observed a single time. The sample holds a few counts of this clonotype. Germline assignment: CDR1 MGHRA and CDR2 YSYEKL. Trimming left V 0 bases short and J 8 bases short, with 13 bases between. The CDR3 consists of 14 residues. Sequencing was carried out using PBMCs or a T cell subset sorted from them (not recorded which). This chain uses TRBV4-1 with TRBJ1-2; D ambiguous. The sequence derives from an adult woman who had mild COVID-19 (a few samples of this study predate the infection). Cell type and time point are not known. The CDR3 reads CASSQDTSLWGYTF. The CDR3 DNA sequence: TGCGCCAGCAGCCAAGACACCTCCTTATGGGGCTACACCTTC.